The sequence of this TCR beta chain was determined in a study of blood T cell repertoires in COVID-19. V was clipped by 5 bases and J by 6 bases, with 19 bases between them. Per germline, CDR1 LGHNT and CDR2 FRNRAP. The CDR3 has 16 residues. Data came from immunoSEQ multiplex PCR; TCRdb stores just in-frame clones and leaves some out. The table lists more than 150,000 clones, almost 80% of them singletons. This TCR was sampled from a woman in her 70s with acute or convalescent COVID-19. The chain is built from TRBV12-5 and TRBJ1-4; D perhaps matches TRBD1 (6 bases). Sequences were obtained from peripheral blood. The CDR3, as DNA: TGTGCTAGTGGTAAAGAGGGGGTCCGCTGGGATGAAAAACTGTTTTTT. Translating it yields CASGKEGVRWDEKLFF.